This TCR beta chain was sequenced during a study of T cells after yellow fever vaccination. Study in general: SMART-Seq v4 Ultra Low Input prepared libraries from low-cell fractions. Broader study findings: The secondary response was weaker, and its peak arrived faster, on day 5 versus 15. In FACS-sorted repertoires, abundant clonotypes from the bulk population could appear as contaminants.

Turning to this clonotype: Its matching antigen is unknown.

The study made its TCR cDNA through 5'RACE template switching. That step introduced a universal primer site along with UMIs. TCRdb passed the 5' RACE reads through MiXCR, listing each CDR3 protein once. The repertoire consists of some 400,000 distinct CDR3 sequences, with over 5% occurring once and the leading ten covering approximately 15%. There are 16 residues in the CDR3. V dropped 0 bases and J dropped 2; count of bases not matched to a gene: 3. CDR1 MNHEY and CDR2 SVGAGI come from the germline V gene. This TCR came from a man aged 30-40 years who received the YFV17D yellow fever vaccine. Sequences were derived from PBMCs, sampled 5 days after the yellow fever booster vaccination. The genes are TRBV6-5 and TRBJ2-1, with 8 nucleotides matching TRBD2. The CDR3 spells CASSYSREGPYNEQFF. As DNA, the CDR3 is TGTGCCAGCAGTTACTCCCGGGAGGGCCCCTACAATGAGCAGTTCTTC.